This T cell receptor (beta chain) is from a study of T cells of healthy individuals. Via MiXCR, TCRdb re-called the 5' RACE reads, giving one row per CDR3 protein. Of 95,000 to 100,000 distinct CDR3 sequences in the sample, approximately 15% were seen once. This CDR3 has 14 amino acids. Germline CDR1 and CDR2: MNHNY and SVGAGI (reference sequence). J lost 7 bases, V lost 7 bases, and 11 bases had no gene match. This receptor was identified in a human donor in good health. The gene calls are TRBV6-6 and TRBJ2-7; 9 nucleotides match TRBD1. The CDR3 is CASNNPGQGHEQYF. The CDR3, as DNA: TGTGCCAGCAACAACCCGGGACAGGGACATGAGCAGTACTTC.